What follows are 8 T cell receptor beta chains derived from one specimen sequenced in a study of T cell responses to AZD1222 COVID-19 vaccine. The protocol was immunoSEQ multiplex PCR, while the TCRdb copy is restricted to in-frame clones and leaves out a portion. The top ten hold 1.2% to 1.5% of the sample, which has tens of thousands of clones, approximately 87% seen once. The material was peripheral blood, obtained 28 days after the second AZD1222 dose. These receptors were obtained from an adult who received the AZD1222 COVID-19 vaccine.

The chain carries TRBV7-9 and TRBJ2-1, with D tentatively TRBD1 or TRBD2 (5 bases each). V shed 0 bases and J shed 9 bases, with 6 bases lying between them. This CDR3 contains 12 residues. Germline-derived CDR1 and CDR2 are SEHNR and FQNEAQ (reference sequence). In DNA form, the CDR3 reads TGTGCCAGCAGCTTAGCCGGGGCTGAGCAGTTCTTC. This translates into CASSLAGAEQFF.

This clone was counted once. The chain links TRBV7-9 to TRBJ2-2, with TRBD1 matching 8 bases. Germline CDR1 reads SEHNR; CDR2 reads FQNEAQ (reference sequence). V dropped 10 bases and J dropped 2; count of bases not matched to a gene: 3. The CDR3 is 13 amino acids. CDR3 in DNA: TGTGCCAACGGACAGGGAAACACCGGGGAGCTGTTTTTT. This translates into CANGQGNTGELFF.

The rearrangement links TRBV2 to TRBJ1-2; the match to TRBD1 covers 7 bases. Trimming took 5 bases from V and 2 from J; bases not matched to a gene: 5. Per the germline V gene, CDR1 is SNHLY and CDR2 is FYNNEI. The CDR3 runs 14 residues. CDR3 DNA sequence: TGTGCCAGCAGTAACAGGGGTCGGAACTATGGCTACACCTTC. This gives the protein CASSNRGRNYGYTF.

The V call is TRBV10-3, the J call TRBJ2-7, with TRBD1 as a possible D gene (6 bases). Between the trimmed V and J ends, which lost 3 bases and 4 bases, there was a span of 13 bases. The CDR3 sequence is 14 residues long. Germline V lookup: CDR1 ENHRY, CDR2 SYGVKD. As DNA, the CDR3 is TGTGCCATCAGTGACCCCCCACAGGGATACGAGCAGTACTTC. The encoded protein is CAISDPPQGYEQYF.

The rearrangement links TRBV24-1 to TRBJ2-1; 10 bases are shared with TRBD1. The CDR3 sequence is 17 residues long. Trimming at V came to 4 bases and at J to 1 base, leaving 6 bases not matched to a gene. Germline V gives CDR1 KGHDR, CDR2 SFDVKD. CDR3 in DNA: TGTGCCACCAGTGACCGGACAGGGGGTCTTTCCTACAATGAGCAGTTCTTC. Amino acids: CATSDRTGGLSYNEQFF.

The J gene is TRBJ1-2, the V gene TRBV9; D is possibly TRBD1 (5 bases). The V gene's germline CDR1 is SGDLS and CDR2 YYNGEE. Trimming left V 4 bases short and J 0 bases short, with 10 bases between. The length of the CDR3 is 14 residues. The CDR3 region is CASSTQGSNYGYTF. The CDR3 DNA sequence: TGTGCCAGCAGCACCCAGGGTTCTAACTATGGCTACACCTTC.

The chain employs TRBV6-5 and TRBJ1-2; D call uncertain. This CDR3 has 14 amino acids. CDR1 and CDR2 from the germline V gene are MNHEY and SVGAGI. The V end lost 6 bases, the J end lost 2 bases, and 13 bases lay between the germline ends. The CDR3 is CASSSRLGNYGYTF. Here the CDR3 DNA reads TGTGCCAGCAGCAGTCGTTTGGGAAACTATGGCTACACCTTC.

This CDR3 reads CASSLVGGAYTDTQYF. The CDR3 DNA reads TGTGCCAGCAGCTTAGTGGGGGGGGCCTACACAGATACGCAGTATTTT. V is TRBV7-2 and J is TRBJ2-3, with D perhaps TRBD2 (7 bases). Trimming shortened V by 1 base and J by 2 bases, and 13 bases separated the two germline ends. Germline V gene data show CDR1 as SGHTA and CDR2 as FQGNSA. CDR3 size: 16 residues.